The present T cell receptor (beta chain) was sequenced within a study of T cells in women clearing cervical HPV infection. The J segment lost 5 bases and the V segment lost 2 bases, leaving 8 bases of the junction unmatched. There are 15 residues in the CDR3. The germline V gene has CDR1 GTSNPN and CDR2 SVGIG (reference sequence). Concerning this clone itself: Its antigen is currently unknown. The CDR3 extends 3 residues past the end of the read, so its final part is completed from the germline J gene.

Study-wide results and caveats: TRBV6-7 relative abundance averaged 0.11% in cases and 0.15% to 0.2% in controls.

Profiling relied on immunoSEQ multiplex PCR, and the TCRdb table lists in-frame clones only, not all of them. This sample's clone table lists approximately 35,000 clones. Sequenced sample: blood buffy coat. The rearrangement uses TRBV30 and TRBJ2-1; 8 nucleotides align to TRBD1. This receptor was identified in a woman aged 18-70 years with a cervical HPV16 infection that either progressed to CIN3+ or cleared (not recorded which). Partial CDR3 DNA: TGTGCCTGGAGTACCGGGACAGGCAATCACAATGAG. This encodes CAWSTGTGNHNE. The complete CDR3 sequence is CAWSTGTGNHNEQFF.